The following is a T cell receptor (beta chain) sequence with its context. Antigen specificity is unknown. As every portion of the isolated RNA was reverse transcribed, the sequencing read expressed TCRB transcripts. Clones were sequenced by immunoSEQ multiplex PCR, and TCRdb holds only the in-frame ones, with some missing. The sample shows under 400,000 clones, roughly 12% of them seen only once. The sample comes from a study of beta chain features in type 1 diabetes. Study as a whole: Patient and healthy donor groups were alike in age, gender and cell yields.

Study-wide findings and caveats: There was no resolution here of whether HLA type influences TCRB rearrangement. In every one of the four CD4+ subsets, TCRB CDR3s were moderately but significantly shorter in Type 1 diabetes patients.

Trimming removed 0 bases from V and 6 bases from J, with 6 bases in between. From germline, CDR1 is GTSNPN and CDR2 SVGIG (reference sequence). The CDR3 covers 12 residues. The receptor comes from a woman aged 18-29 years with type 1 diabetes. Sample: naive CD4+ T cells from blood. The V and J genes are TRBV30 and TRBJ2-1; tentative D call: TRBD1 (5 bases). The CDR3 here is CAWSVGRNEQFF. For the CDR3, the DNA is TGTGCCTGGAGTGTGGGGCGCAATGAGCAGTTCTTC.